These 15 T cell receptor beta chains were sequenced from one sample in a study of T-cell reconstitution after alpha-beta-depleted transplantation in children. Unique molecular identifiers were incorporated during preparation of the TCRbeta library. TCRdb recomputed calls from the PCR reads with MiXCR, one row per CDR3 protein. The data show a few hundred thousand distinct CDR3 sequences, with about a quarter seen just once and approximately 9.9% held by the top ten. The sequenced sample was PBMCs, mostly from graft donor cells, obtained 180 days after TCRalphabeta/CD19-depleted stem cell transplant. All receptors derive from a male patient younger than 18 who had a stem cell transplant for acute lymphoblastic leukemia, so the T cells may come from the graft donor.

This clonotype turned up a few times. V gene TRBV19 combines with J gene TRBJ2-3; D uncertain. The germline V gene has CDR1 LNHDA and CDR2 SQIVND (reference sequence). Trimming left V 3 bases short and J 6 bases short, with 13 bases between. This CDR3 is built from 14 residues. The CDR3 nucleotides are TGTGCCAGTAGTATCGTTCCAGAGAAGGATACGCAGTATTTT. It codes for CASSIVPEKDTQYF.

This clonotype was seen more than once but under ten times. J is TRBJ2-7 and V is TRBV5-1; D remains unclear. Trimming cost V 5 bases and J 0 bases, with 9 bases left between them. Germline CDR1 is SGHRS and CDR2 is YFSETQ. This CDR3 is built from 13 residues. CDR3 protein: CASREIASYEQYF. The CDR3 DNA reads as TGCGCCAGCAGGGAGATAGCCTCCTACGAGCAGTACTTC.

This chain links TRBV7-6 with TRBJ2-7, with 10 bases matching TRBD2. Germline CDR1 reads SGHVS; CDR2 reads FNYEAQ. With 4 bases clipped from V and 2 bases from J, the junction kept 8 bases outside the gene matches. CDR3 length: 16 amino acids. This CDR3 is CASSSTTSGAPYEQYF. The CDR3 nucleotides are TGTGCCAGCAGCTCAACTACTAGCGGGGCCCCCTACGAGCAGTACTTC.

The chain links TRBV9 to TRBJ1-1, with 12 bases fitting TRBD1. Per germline, CDR1 SGDLS and CDR2 YYNGEE. The length of the CDR3 is 18 residues. V trimming: 3 bases; J trimming: 0 bases; junction bases outside the gene matches: 9. CDR3 bases: TGTGCCAGCAGCGGAACCGGGACAGGGGGCACCATGAACACTGAAGCTTTCTTT. This translates into CASSGTGTGGTMNTEAFF.

V is TRBV7-3 and J is TRBJ2-3; D remains ambiguous. The V end lost 1 base, the J end lost 0 bases, and 11 bases lay between the germline ends. Germline assignment: CDR1 SGHTA and CDR2 FQGTGA. The CDR3 contains 16 residues. The CDR3 nucleotides are TGTGCCAGCAGCTTAAGCCCAGGCCTTAGCACAGATACGCAGTATTTT. Translating it yields CASSLSPGLSTDTQYF.

The J gene is TRBJ2-3, the V gene TRBV6-5; 8 bases line up with TRBD2. The germline gives CDR1 MNHEY, CDR2 SVGAGI. Trimming cost V 0 bases and J 4 bases; bases outside gene matches: 6. The CDR3 sequence is 16 residues long. The CDR3 region is CASSYSKREMADTQYF. CDR3 bases: TGTGCCAGCAGTTACTCCAAGCGGGAGATGGCAGATACGCAGTATTTT.

In this sample, this clonotype turned up a few times. At one end, the junction sequence differs from germline, possibly due to a read error. The chain employs TRBV7-2 and TRBJ2-7; D call uncertain. The germline CDR1 and CDR2 sequences are SGHTA and FQGNSA. The CDR3 covers 13 residues. The CDR3: CASSFSPNYEQYF. CDR3 bases: TGTGCAAGCAGCTTCTCCCCAAACTACGAGCAGTACTTC. The complete variable domain, with remaining parts taken from reference TRBV7-2 and TRBJ2-7, reads GAGVSQSPSNKVTEKGKDVELRCDPISGHTALYWYRQSLGQGLEFLIYFQGNSAPDKSGLPSDRFSAERTGGSVSTLTIQRTQQEDSAVYLCASSFSPNYEQYFGPGTRLTVT.

This clonotype was observed at least ten times. The CDR3 DNA reads TGTGCCAGCAGTTTTTGGGGGGACGAGCAGTACTTC. Translated, it gives CASSFWGDEQYF. The J gene is TRBJ2-7, the V gene TRBV12-3 or TRBV12-4; tentatively, D is TRBD2 (6 bases). V was clipped by 3 bases and J by 5 bases, with 8 bases between them. The CDR3 consists of 12 residues.

This clonotype has a count of ten or more. The chain links TRBV5-1 to TRBJ2-5; D remains ambiguous. The CDR3 runs 12 residues. The germline gives CDR1 SGHRS, CDR2 YFSETQ. V was pared by 5 bases and J by 2 bases, with 7 bases between. For the CDR3, the DNA is TGCGCCAGCAGAACACCTCAAGAGACCCAGTACTTC. Translation gives CASRTPQETQYF.

This rearrangement joins TRBV28 to TRBJ1-4, with D perhaps TRBD1 (6 bases). The CDR3 is 14 amino acids. CDR1 and CDR2 (germline): MDHEN, SYDVKM. V dropped 8 bases and J dropped 4 bases, with 14 bases sitting between them. The CDR3 loop is CASAGGGNNEKLFF. The CDR3 DNA follows: TGTGCCAGCGCCGGAGGGGGGAATAATGAAAAACTGTTTTTT.

The table lists this clonotype with a few counts. The genes are TRBV12-3 or TRBV12-4 and TRBJ1-4; no definite D call. This CDR3 is 17 amino acids long. V dropped 6 bases and J dropped 0 bases, with 17 bases sitting between them. CDR3: CASSHLPIGATNEKLFF. CDR3 nucleotides: TGTGCCAGCAGCCACCTCCCGATTGGGGCAACTAATGAAAAACTGTTTTTT.

This clonotype turned up a few times. V usage is TRBV20-1 and J usage is TRBJ2-1; the D is unclear. The V end was cut by 1 base, the J end by 6 bases, with 16 bases between. This CDR3 has 15 amino acids. CDR1 is DFQATT, CDR2 SNEGSKA, per germline (reference sequence). As DNA, the CDR3 is TGCAGTGCTAGAGTTGTCGGGCTAGTGGCCAATGAGCAGTTCTTC. Translated, it gives CSARVVGLVANEQFF.

The V gene is TRBV21-1, the J gene TRBJ2-1; TRBD1, the table's D call, lacks a check against the DNA. TRBV21-1 is a documented pseudogene. CDR3 size: 18 residues. The CDR3 DNA sequence: TGTGCCTCCCGGCGCTCTCCCGGGACAGGTAGCTCCTACAATGAGCAGTTCTTC. Residues: CASRRSPGTGSSYNEQFF.

This clonotype was seen a handful of times. V is TRBV24-1 and J is TRBJ2-2; tentatively, D is TRBD1 or TRBD2 (6 bases each). This CDR3 contains 17 residues. CDR1 is KGHDR and CDR2 is SFDVKD in the germline V gene. The germline V and J ends were trimmed by 5 bases and 3 bases, with 18 bases remaining between them. CDR3 in amino acids: CATSAPEARGDTGELFF. Written as DNA, the CDR3 is TGTGCCACCAGTGCCCCTGAGGCTAGGGGGGACACCGGGGAGCTGTTTTTT.

This clonotype was observed a few times. The J gene is TRBJ2-1, the V gene TRBV7-2, with D perhaps matching TRBD1 (5 bases). Deletions cut 5 bases from V and 0 bases from J, with 14 bases between. The CDR3 runs 16 residues. CDR1 and CDR2 (germline): SGHTA, FQGNSA. The CDR3 sequence: CASSQGRVLSYNEQFF. DNA for the CDR3: TGTGCCAGCAGCCAAGGCAGGGTACTCTCCTACAATGAGCAGTTCTTC.